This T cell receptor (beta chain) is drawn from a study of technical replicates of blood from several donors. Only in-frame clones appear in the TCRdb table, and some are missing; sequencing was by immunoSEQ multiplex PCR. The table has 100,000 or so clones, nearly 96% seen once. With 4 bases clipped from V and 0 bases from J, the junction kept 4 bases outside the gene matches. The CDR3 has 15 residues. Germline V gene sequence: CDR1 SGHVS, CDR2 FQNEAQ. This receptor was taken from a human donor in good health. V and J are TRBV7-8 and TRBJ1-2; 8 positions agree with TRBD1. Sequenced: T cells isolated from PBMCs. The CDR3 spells CASSSGTGSNYGYTF. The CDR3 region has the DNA TGTGCCAGCAGCTCCGGGACAGGCTCTAACTATGGCTACACCTTC. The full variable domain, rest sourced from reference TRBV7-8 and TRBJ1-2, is GAGVSQSPRYKVAKRGQDVALRCDPISGHVSLFWYQQALGQGPEFLTYFQNEAQLDKSGLPSDRFFAERPEGSVSTLKIQRTQQEDSAVYLCASSSGTGSNYGYTFGSGTRLTVV.